The clone carrying this T cell receptor beta chain has a count of ten or more. What it binds is not known. The entry originates in a study of T cells in Graves' hyperthyroidism and ophthalmopathy. The study's findings and limits: Most thyroid-expanded clonotypes above 0.001 were also found in blood.

Researchers amplified the TCR beta CDR3 regions from RNA transcripts. Using the HTBI primer set, a first-round RT-PCR was run on the TCR CDR3. TCRdb re-analysed the multiplex PCR reads in MiXCR, keeping a single row per CDR3 protein. This table has around 300,000 distinct CDR3 sequences, about 13% appearing once. The sequence was collected from a woman in her thirties or forties with Graves' hyperthyroidism. Sample: blood.

Here the CDR3 reads CSALGQGVSNQPQHF. The CDR3 nucleotides are TGCAGTGCCCTGGGACAGGGGGTTTCTAATCAGCCCCAGCATTTT. V and J are TRBV20-1 and TRBJ1-5; 11 bases are shared with TRBD1. V shed 6 bases and J 4 bases; nucleotides not matched to a gene: 8. Germline CDR1 reads DFQATT; CDR2 reads SNEGSKA (reference sequence). The CDR3 contains 15 residues.